This T cell receptor (beta chain) was obtained from a study of blood T cell repertoires in COVID-19. Study details: Donors in the United States, Italy and Spain gave samples during acute or convalescent COVID-19. PBMCs, B-cell-depleted T cells, or T cells were the source of the cDNA or gDNA that made up the material.

As originally analysed: Scientists estimated how many nucleated cells there were by amplifying reference gene primers. Repertoires were generated with immunoSEQ multiplex PCR, while TCRdb's copy carries only in-frame clones and drops some. That table supplies the V and J calls and clone size; D and trimming were determined from the DNA. The sample lists 180,000 or so clones, about 85% occurring once. The CDR3 runs to 15 residues. Between the trimmed V and J ends, which lost 1 base and 8 bases, there was a span of 17 bases. Germline assignment: CDR1 SEHNR and CDR2 FQNEAQ (reference sequence). The material sequenced was peripheral blood. The sequence derives from a woman aged 60-75 years with acute or convalescent COVID-19. The rearrangement uses TRBV7-9 and TRBJ1-2, with no clear D. CDR3 sequence (DNA): TGTGCCAGCAGCTTAGTAACACCGTGGGTGGAGGGCTACACCTTC. Translating gives CASSLVTPWVEGYTF.